The rows below give T cell receptor beta chains drawn from one sample of a study of shared clonotypes between healthy human individuals. TCRdb's table, derived via immunoSEQ multiplex PCR, lists solely in-frame clones and lacks some. The data hold some 320,000 clones, with roughly 84% observed a single time. Sequencing used memory CD8+ T cells sorted from blood. Receptor source: a man aged 18 to 30 in good health. Both conserved end residues are part of each CDR3. Fields, in order: clone size, J gene, V gene, D gene, CDR3 DNA, CDR3 protein. D genes are given only for firm matches. Expanded clones are given a class, and other clones once, few, many or no size at all.

clone_size: .
j_call: TRBJ2-5
v_call: TRBV5-6
d_call: TRBD2
cdr3_nt: TGTGCCAGCAGCCCTGGCGAGCGGGGCCACCAAGAGACCCAGTACTTC
cdr3_aa: CASSPGERGHQETQYF

clone_size: .
j_call: TRBJ1-3
v_call: TRBV7-2
d_call: .
cdr3_nt: TGTGCCAGCAGGGGGACATTCTCTGGAAACACCATATATTTT
cdr3_aa: CASRGTFSGNTIYF

clone_size: .
j_call: TRBJ2-1
v_call: TRBV5-6
d_call: TRBD2
cdr3_nt: TGTGCCAGCAGCTCACTAGCGGCCCAGCAGTTCTTC
cdr3_aa: CASSSLAAQQFF

clone_size: once
j_call: TRBJ2-1
v_call: TRBV14
d_call: .
cdr3_nt: TGTGCCAGCAGCCAGTTCGCGAGCTCCTACAATGAGCAGTTCTTC
cdr3_aa: CASSQFASSYNEQFF

clone_size: .
j_call: TRBJ1-2
v_call: TRBV27
d_call: .
cdr3_nt: TGTGCCAGCAGTTTTGCCAGGGGAGGGATTGGCTACACCTTC
cdr3_aa: CASSFARGGIGYTF

clone_size: .
j_call: TRBJ2-7
v_call: TRBV6-5
d_call: .
cdr3_nt: TGTGCCAGCACTTGGGCCCAGTCGGCTTACGAGCAGTACTTC
cdr3_aa: CASTWAQSAYEQYF

clone_size: .
j_call: TRBJ1-2
v_call: TRBV6-1
d_call: .
cdr3_nt: TGTGCCAGCAGTGAATCCGTGACAGGCTATGGCTACACCTTC
cdr3_aa: CASSESVTGYGYTF

clone_size: .
j_call: TRBJ2-3
v_call: TRBV11-2
d_call: TRBD2
cdr3_nt: TGTGCCAGCAACACACTAGCGGGGCCAGATACGCAGTATTTT
cdr3_aa: CASNTLAGPDTQYF

clone_size: .
j_call: TRBJ2-7
v_call: TRBV4-3
d_call: .
cdr3_nt: TGCGCCAGCAGCCAAGACAGTCACTCCTACGAGCAGTACTTC
cdr3_aa: CASSQDSHSYEQYF

clone_size: .
j_call: TRBJ2-1
v_call: TRBV29-1
d_call: TRBD1
cdr3_nt: TGCAGCGTTGAGGGACAGACCTACAATGAGCAGTTCTTC
cdr3_aa: CSVEGQTYNEQFF

clone_size: .
j_call: TRBJ2-5
v_call: TRBV5-1
d_call: TRBD1
cdr3_nt: TGCGCCAGCAGCCCGTGGACAGGGTCACAAGAGACCCAGTACTTC
cdr3_aa: CASSPWTGSQETQYF